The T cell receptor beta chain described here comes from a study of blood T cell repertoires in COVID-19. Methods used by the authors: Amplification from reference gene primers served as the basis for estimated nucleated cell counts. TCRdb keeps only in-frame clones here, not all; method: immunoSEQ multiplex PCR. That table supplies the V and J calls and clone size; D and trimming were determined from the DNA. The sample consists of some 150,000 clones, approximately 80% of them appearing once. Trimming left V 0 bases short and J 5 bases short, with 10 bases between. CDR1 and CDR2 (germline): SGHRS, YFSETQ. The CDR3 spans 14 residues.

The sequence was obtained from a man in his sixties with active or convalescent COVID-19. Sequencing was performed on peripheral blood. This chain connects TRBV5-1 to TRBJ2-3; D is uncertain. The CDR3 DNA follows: TGCGCCAGCAGCTTGGTCCTAGGTGGAGATACGCAGTATTTT. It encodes CASSLVLGGDTQYF.